What follows describes a single T cell receptor (beta chain). This specimen belongs to a study of shared clonotypes between healthy human individuals. Repertoires were generated with immunoSEQ multiplex PCR, while TCRdb's copy carries only in-frame clones and drops some. Of roughly 1,500,000 clones in the sample, around 98% were seen once. The CDR3 spans 14 residues. The germline V gene has CDR1 MGHRA and CDR2 YSYEKL. V lost 2 bases, J lost 4 bases, and 3 bases stayed unmatched. This chain links TRBV4-1 with TRBJ2-7; 9 bases line up with TRBD1. The source is a man under 40 in good health. The sample was naive CD4+ T cells sorted from blood. This sample's subset: CD45RA+ positively selected. Here the CDR3 DNA reads TGCGCCAGCAGCCAAACAGGGGGCGTTTACGAGCAGTACTTC. The encoded protein is CASSQTGGVYEQYF.